This is a list of T cell receptor beta chains from one sample in a study of T cell responses to AZD1222 COVID-19 vaccine. Assay: immunoSEQ multiplex PCR; the TCRdb copy retains only in-frame clones and omits some. The sample lists more than 85,000 clones, 80% to 90% occurring once. The sequenced sample was peripheral blood, obtained on day 0 of AZD1222 vaccination. The receptor source for this set is an adult in good health. The CDR3 runs from the conserved cysteine through the conserved F or W. The D gene is left open where the match is weak. Rows may omit the clone size; those that give it use once, few, many or a size class.

j_call: TRBJ2-7
v_call: TRBV5-4
d_call: -
clone_size: once
cdr3_nt: TGTGCCAGCAGCTTGGGGCAAATAGGGGGGTACGAGCAGTACTTC
cdr3_aa: CASSLGQIGGYEQYF

j_call: TRBJ1-2
v_call: TRBV5-6
d_call: -
clone_size: -
cdr3_nt: TGTGCCACCCGGACCCCGCGAGCCAACTATGGCTACACCTTC
cdr3_aa: CATRTPRANYGYTF

j_call: TRBJ1-4
v_call: TRBV4-3
d_call: TRBD1
clone_size: few
cdr3_nt: TGCGCCAGCAGCCCTCGAGAGGGGGCACCTAATGAAAAACTGTTTTTT
cdr3_aa: CASSPREGAPNEKLFF

j_call: TRBJ1-6
v_call: TRBV11-2
d_call: -
clone_size: -
cdr3_nt: TGTGCCAGCAGCTTAAACCCCGGCACGGGTAATTCACCCCTCCACTTT
cdr3_aa: CASSLNPGTGNSPLHF

j_call: TRBJ2-7
v_call: TRBV9
d_call: -
clone_size: -
cdr3_nt: TGTGCCAGCAGCGTAGGAGGGACATTCGGTGAGCAGTACTTC
cdr3_aa: CASSVGGTFGEQYF

j_call: TRBJ2-7
v_call: TRBV28
d_call: -
clone_size: -
cdr3_nt: TGTGCCAGCAGTTTGGGGCCACTAGAGCAGTACTTC
cdr3_aa: CASSLGPLEQYF

j_call: TRBJ2-5
v_call: TRBV7-9
d_call: -
clone_size: -
cdr3_nt: TGTGCCAGCAGCCCTGGGGTAGCGTTACTCCAAGAGACCCAGTACTTC
cdr3_aa: CASSPGVALLQETQYF

j_call: TRBJ2-5
v_call: TRBV18
d_call: -
clone_size: -
cdr3_nt: TGTGCCAGCTCACCACAGGAGGGCCAAGAGACCCAGTACTTC
cdr3_aa: CASSPQEGQETQYF

j_call: TRBJ2-1
v_call: TRBV19
d_call: -
clone_size: -
cdr3_nt: TGTGCCAGTAGTTGGACAGTTTTAAATGAGCAGTTCTTC
cdr3_aa: CASSWTVLNEQFF

j_call: TRBJ1-2
v_call: TRBV7-9
d_call: -
clone_size: -
cdr3_nt: TGTGCCAGCAGCTTAGAGGGTGAAAATGGCTACACCTTC
cdr3_aa: CASSLEGENGYTF

j_call: TRBJ1-2
v_call: TRBV10-3
d_call: -
clone_size: once
cdr3_nt: TGTGCCATCAGTGAGAATGGTCCGGGAGGCTACACCTTC
cdr3_aa: CAISENGPGGYTF

j_call: TRBJ2-7
v_call: TRBV19
d_call: -
clone_size: -
cdr3_nt: TGTGCCAGTACCACCGCTCTTCGTAGGGACGGGACCTACGAGCAGTACTTC
cdr3_aa: CASTTALRRDGTYEQYF

j_call: TRBJ2-7
v_call: TRBV7-9
d_call: -
clone_size: -
cdr3_nt: TGTGCCAGCAGTCTTGTGGAGCAGTACTTC
cdr3_aa: CASSLVEQYF

j_call: TRBJ2-1
v_call: TRBV4-1
d_call: -
clone_size: -
cdr3_nt: TGCGCCAGCAGCCAAGTCCTAAGCGGGCTGCAGTTCTTC
cdr3_aa: CASSQVLSGLQFF

j_call: TRBJ2-7
v_call: TRBV5-8
d_call: -
clone_size: -
cdr3_nt: TGTGCCAGCAGCCCCGTTACAATTTACGAGCAGTACTTC
cdr3_aa: CASSPVTIYEQYF

j_call: TRBJ2-7
v_call: TRBV20-1
d_call: -
clone_size: -
cdr3_nt: TGCAGTGCTAGGGAGCTTTACGAGCAGTACTTC
cdr3_aa: CSARELYEQYF

j_call: TRBJ2-5
v_call: TRBV7-3
d_call: TRBD1
clone_size: -
cdr3_nt: TGTGCCAGCAGCATGACAGGGGGCGGAGAGACCCAGTACTTC
cdr3_aa: CASSMTGGGETQYF

j_call: TRBJ1-2
v_call: TRBV7-9
d_call: -
clone_size: -
cdr3_nt: TGTGCCAGCAGCCCAGGGGTGGCGGGGGCGGTTGGCTACACCTTC
cdr3_aa: CASSPGVAGAVGYTF

j_call: TRBJ2-1
v_call: TRBV28
d_call: TRBD1
clone_size: -
cdr3_nt: TGTGCCAGCAGTTTAGGGATACAGGGGAGAGGGCAGTTCTTC
cdr3_aa: CASSLGIQGRGQFF

j_call: TRBJ1-2
v_call: TRBV19
d_call: -
clone_size: -
cdr3_nt: TGTGCCAGTAGTATAACCGCGGACTATGGCTACACCTTC
cdr3_aa: CASSITADYGYTF

j_call: TRBJ1-6
v_call: TRBV28
d_call: -
clone_size: once
cdr3_nt: TGTGCCAGCAGTTTACAGGACAGCTATAATTCACCCCTCCACTTT
cdr3_aa: CASSLQDSYNSPLHF

j_call: TRBJ2-2
v_call: TRBV11-2
d_call: -
clone_size: -
cdr3_nt: TGTGCCAGCAGCAACGTACGTGGGCGCGGGGAGCTGTTTTTT
cdr3_aa: CASSNVRGRGELFF

j_call: TRBJ1-4
v_call: TRBV7-6
d_call: -
clone_size: medium-sized
cdr3_nt: TGTGCCAGCAGCCCAGAGGTTGCAACTAATGAAAAACTGTTTTTT
cdr3_aa: CASSPEVATNEKLFF

j_call: TRBJ1-5
v_call: TRBV2
d_call: -
clone_size: -
cdr3_nt: TGTGCCAGCAGTCCCTGGGGGGGTAGCAATCAGCCCCAGCATTTT
cdr3_aa: CASSPWGGSNQPQHF

j_call: TRBJ2-7
v_call: TRBV6-4
d_call: TRBD2
clone_size: -
cdr3_nt: TGTGCCAGCCCTCACCCTGGGAGGGAACACGAGCAGTACTTC
cdr3_aa: CASPHPGREHEQYF

j_call: TRBJ1-2
v_call: TRBV30
d_call: -
clone_size: few
cdr3_nt: TGTGCCTGGACACCGGGGGGCGCGGGCTATGGCTACACCTTC
cdr3_aa: CAWTPGGAGYGYTF

j_call: TRBJ2-3
v_call: TRBV19
d_call: -
clone_size: -
cdr3_nt: TGTGCCAGTAGTACGTCACAGGGCCAGGGGGGTACGCAGTATTTT
cdr3_aa: CASSTSQGQGGTQYF

j_call: TRBJ1-5
v_call: TRBV20-1
d_call: TRBD1
clone_size: -
cdr3_nt: TGCAGTGCTAGTGGGACAGGGAATATAGGGCAGCCCCAGCATTTT
cdr3_aa: CSASGTGNIGQPQHF

j_call: TRBJ2-7
v_call: TRBV28
d_call: -
clone_size: -
cdr3_nt: TGTGCCAGCAGTTCCAACGGCGAGGAACGCTTC
cdr3_aa: CASSSNGEERF

j_call: TRBJ1-5
v_call: TRBV28
d_call: TRBD1
clone_size: -
cdr3_nt: TGTGCCAGCAGTTTGACAGGGGGGAGCAATCAGCCCCAGCATTTT
cdr3_aa: CASSLTGGSNQPQHF

j_call: TRBJ1-2
v_call: TRBV10-3
d_call: TRBD1
clone_size: -
cdr3_nt: TGTGCCACCGAAGGTTCGGACAGGAACTATGGCTACACCTTC
cdr3_aa: CATEGSDRNYGYTF

j_call: TRBJ1-5
v_call: TRBV28
d_call: -
clone_size: -
cdr3_nt: TGTGCCAGCACTTTAGGGGGGGGCGATAGCAATCAGCCCCAGCATTTT
cdr3_aa: CASTLGGGDSNQPQHF

j_call: TRBJ2-3
v_call: TRBV4-3
d_call: TRBD2
clone_size: -
cdr3_nt: TGCGCCAGCAGCCACCTACTAGCGGGAGTGACAGATACGCAGTATTTT
cdr3_aa: CASSHLLAGVTDTQYF

j_call: TRBJ2-1
v_call: TRBV9
d_call: TRBD1
clone_size: -
cdr3_nt: TGTGCCAGCAGCGGGACAGGGCGGCATGAGCAGTTCTTC
cdr3_aa: CASSGTGRHEQFF

j_call: TRBJ2-3
v_call: TRBV7-8
d_call: TRBD2
clone_size: -
cdr3_nt: TGTGCCAGCAAAGTTGGGAGGGCGGGGTTCACAGATACGCAGTATTTT
cdr3_aa: CASKVGRAGFTDTQYF

j_call: TRBJ1-2
v_call: TRBV5-1
d_call: -
clone_size: -
cdr3_nt: TGCGCCAGCAGCTTGGTCAGGAACTATGGCTACACCTTC
cdr3_aa: CASSLVRNYGYTF

j_call: TRBJ2-1
v_call: TRBV5-1
d_call: TRBD2
clone_size: -
cdr3_nt: TGCGCCAGCAGCGGCGGGGGTCGGGATTACAATGAGCAGTTCTTC
cdr3_aa: CASSGGGRDYNEQFF

j_call: TRBJ2-1
v_call: TRBV7-9
d_call: -
clone_size: -
cdr3_nt: TGTGCCAGCAGCTGGGGCCGCGGAACTTACAATGAGCAGTTCTTC
cdr3_aa: CASSWGRGTYNEQFF

j_call: TRBJ2-3
v_call: TRBV5-4
d_call: -
clone_size: -
cdr3_nt: TGTGCCAGCAGCTCCGGGACCCACACAGATACGCAGTATTTT
cdr3_aa: CASSSGTHTDTQYF

j_call: TRBJ2-7
v_call: TRBV9
d_call: -
clone_size: -
cdr3_nt: TGTGCCAGCAGCTCAGACGGATCCTCCTACGAGCAGTACTTC
cdr3_aa: CASSSDGSSYEQYF

j_call: TRBJ2-7
v_call: TRBV13
d_call: TRBD1
clone_size: -
cdr3_nt: TGTGCCAGCAGCAAAGGACAGGCCGGATACGAGCAGTACTTC
cdr3_aa: CASSKGQAGYEQYF